One and the same sample provided the 26 T cell receptor beta chains below, sequenced in a study of cytomegalovirus exposure and HLA in healthy donors (dated by TCRdb to 2015 to 2018). The method behind the library was the immunoSEQ multiplex PCR assay. For the multiplex PCR, a mixture combining 60 forward primers for TCR Vbeta segments and 13 reverse primers for TCR Jbeta segments was used. Drawn from immuneACCESS, this table holds only the in-frame rearrangements with V and J called that TCRdb kept. Clones are partly lost; checked studies trace under half to an unresolved V gene and leave the rest unexplained. For this sample the table gives 100,000 to 150,000 clones, of which over 60% were detected only once. The ten biggest clones cover about 2.6% of the sample. Material for sequencing was PBMCs. The receptors here all came from a human donor in good health.

V gene TRBV7-3 combines with J gene TRBJ1-6; D might be TRBD1 (5 bases). V shed 9 bases and J shed 0 bases, with 12 bases lying between them. Germline V gene lookup returns CDR1 SGHTA and CDR2 FQGTGA. The CDR3 loop spans 15 amino acids. CDR3: CARTDPSSYNSPLHF. CDR3 DNA sequence: TGTGCCAGGACAGACCCGAGCTCCTATAATTCACCCCTCCACTTT.

This chain joins TRBV29-1 and TRBJ2-7, with 11 bases fitting TRBD1. Per the germline V gene, CDR1 is SQVTM and CDR2 is ANQGSEA. The CDR3 has 14 amino acids. V lost 6 bases to trimming and J lost 6 bases; unmatched junction nucleotides: 10. The CDR3 DNA is TGCAGCGTCACGTTGGGGACAGGGGGTGTCGAGCAGTACTTC. Its protein is CSVTLGTGGVEQYF.

Points on this clone: At one boundary the junction diverges from the germline segment, which might be a read error. The chain is built from TRBV7-9 and TRBJ1-3; maybe TRBD1 (5 bases). Per germline, CDR1 SEHNR and CDR2 FQNEAQ (reference sequence). There are 18 residues in the CDR3. The CDR3 loop reads CSSSLGVGGEAFGNTIYF. The CDR3 nucleotides are TGTTCCAGCAGCTTGGGGGTCGGAGGGGAGGCCTTTGGAAACACCATATATTTT.

The rearrangement joins TRBV5-5 to TRBJ1-2; 7 bases agree with TRBD1. The J segment lost 7 bases and the V segment lost 5 bases, leaving 11 bases of the junction unmatched. The CDR3 contains 14 residues. Germline CDR1 and CDR2: SGHKS and YYEKEE (reference sequence). CDR3 loop: CASRRQGPSGGYTF. The CDR3, as DNA: TGTGCCAGCAGGCGACAGGGACCCTCGGGTGGCTACACCTTC. Supplemented by reference TRBV5-5 and TRBJ1-2, the full variable domain reads DAGVTQSPTHLIKTRGQQVTLRCSPISGHKSVSWYQQVLGQGPQFIFQYYEKEERGRGNFPDRFSARQFPNYSSELNVNALLLGDSALYLCASRRQGPSGGYTFGSGTRLTVV.

The rearrangement links TRBV5-5 to TRBJ1-5, with a possible D match to TRBD1 (5 bases). The germline V and J ends were trimmed by 1 base and 0 bases, with 14 bases remaining between them. Germline CDR1 SGHKS, CDR2 YYEKEE (reference sequence). The CDR3 sequence is 17 residues long. CDR3 protein: CASSLLVDSHSNQPQHF. CDR3 DNA: TGTGCCAGCAGCTTGTTAGTCGACAGCCATAGCAATCAGCCCCAGCATTTT.

The chain carries TRBV5-4 and TRBJ2-7, with 9 bases fitting TRBD2. With 3 bases clipped from V and 9 bases from J, the junction kept 13 bases outside the gene matches. Germline CDR1 is SGHNT and CDR2 is YYREEE (reference sequence). The CDR3 is 15 amino acids. Written as DNA, the CDR3 is TGTGCCAGCAGCTCCTCCGGGACTAGCAATCTGGTGCAGTACTTC. Its protein product is CASSSSGTSNLVQYF.

The genes are TRBV5-1 and TRBJ2-5; possibly TRBD2 for D (6 bases). This CDR3 is built from 15 residues. V gave up 0 bases and J gave up 5 bases, with 14 bases separating them. The germline gives CDR1 SGHRS, CDR2 YFSETQ. The CDR3 sequence: CASSLGLASVETQYF. The CDR3 DNA reads TGCGCCAGCAGCTTGGGGCTAGCGAGCGTGGAGACCCAGTACTTC.

This clone was seen a handful of times. V usage is TRBV28 and J usage is TRBJ2-5; TRBD1 matches 9 bases. Germline assignment: CDR1 MDHEN and CDR2 SYDVKM. With V trimmed by 6 bases and J by 5 bases, 7 bases remained unmatched. The CDR3 is made up of 14 amino acids. CDR3 in amino acids: CASRLQGADETQYF. CDR3 bases: TGTGCCAGCAGGTTACAGGGGGCCGACGAGACCCAGTACTTC.

The J gene is TRBJ1-2, the V gene TRBV29-1, with 7 positions matching TRBD1. Germline V gene sequence: CDR1 SQVTM, CDR2 ANQGSEA. This CDR3 region has 11 residues. The V segment lost 6 bases and the J segment 7 bases; nucleotides outside the gene matches: 5. CDR3 protein: CSVRQGPGYTF. DNA for the CDR3: TGCAGCGTCAGACAGGGCCCTGGCTACACCTTC.

The chain combines TRBV29-1 with TRBJ1-5, with D possibly TRBD1 on 5 matching bases. This CDR3 contains 12 residues. Per the germline V gene, CDR1 is SQVTM and CDR2 is ANQGSEA. The germline V and J ends were trimmed by 7 bases and 5 bases, with 12 bases remaining between them. The CDR3: CSARTGDQPQHF. CDR3 nucleotides: TGCAGCGCTCGAACGGGGGATCAGCCCCAGCATTTT.

The chain joins TRBV9 to TRBJ2-1, with 10 positions matching TRBD2. The CDR3 has 17 amino acids. Germline loops: CDR1 SGDLS, CDR2 YYNGEE. V trimming: 4 bases; J trimming: 6 bases; junction bases outside the gene matches: 13. The chain's CDR3 is CASSFVPLAGASNEQFF. The DNA for the CDR3 is TGTGCCAGCAGCTTTGTACCCCTAGCGGGGGCAAGCAATGAGCAGTTCTTC.

This clone was counted only a few times. This rearrangement joins TRBV6-6 to TRBJ2-1, with a possible D match to TRBD2 (5 bases). Trimming cost V 5 bases and J 15 bases, with 17 bases left between them. The CDR3 consists of 12 residues. Germline CDR1 is MNHNY and CDR2 is SVGAGI (reference sequence). Here the CDR3 DNA reads TGTGCCAGCAGTCCTCCGACAAGCGGTCGGTTCTTC. It specifies CASSPPTSGRFF.

This sequence joins TRBV2 and TRBJ2-2; 13 bases match TRBD2. The germline V gene encodes CDR1 SNHLY and CDR2 FYNNEI. The CDR3 runs to 14 residues. The V gene end was trimmed by 7 bases and the J gene end by 5 bases; junction bases not matched to a gene: 1. The CDR3 DNA reads as TGTGCCAGCAAGGGACTAGCGGGAACCGGGGAGCTGTTTTTT. It encodes CASKGLAGTGELFF.

J is TRBJ2-7 and V is TRBV5-6, with D perhaps matching TRBD2 (5 bases). Germline V gene data show CDR1 as SGHDT and CDR2 as YYEEEE. V was cut by 5 bases and J by 3 bases, with 9 bases left in between. The CDR3 length is 12 residues. CDR3 region: CASSRTGYEQYF. The CDR3 coding sequence is TGTGCCAGCAGTAGGACTGGCTACGAGCAGTACTTC.

The chain links TRBV6-1 to TRBJ2-7, with D tentatively TRBD1 (5 bases). The CDR3 is made up of 11 amino acids. Germline CDR1 is MNHNS and CDR2 is SASEGT. Trimming took 7 bases from V and 10 from J, leaving 14 bases between them. The CDR3 region is CASTLSRGQYF. As DNA, the CDR3 is TGTGCCAGCACTCTCAGTAGGGGACAGTACTTC.

In nucleotides, the CDR3 is TGCAGCGTTGCTATGGGGCAGGTCAATCAGCCCCAGCATTTT. Protein sequence: CSVAMGQVNQPQHF. The chain employs TRBV29-1 and TRBJ1-5, with D perhaps TRBD1 (5 bases). Germline CDR1 and CDR2: SQVTM and ANQGSEA. V gave up 4 bases and J gave up 3 bases, with 13 bases separating them. CDR3 size: 14 residues.

The gene calls are TRBV5-1 and TRBJ2-1; D gene unclear. Per the germline V gene, CDR1 is SGHRS and CDR2 is YFSETQ. CDR3 length: 14 residues. Trimming removed 0 bases at V and 8 bases at J, with 12 bases between. CDR3 amino acids: CASSLGARYDEQFF. CDR3 nucleotides: TGCGCCAGCAGCTTGGGGGCTCGATATGATGAGCAGTTCTTC.

This clone was seen a few times. This chain joins TRBV5-4 and TRBJ2-3; the D is unclear. The V gene lost 4 bases and the J gene lost 5 bases, with 5 bases spanning the gap. There are 11 residues in the CDR3. Germline assignment: CDR1 SGHNT and CDR2 YYREEE (reference sequence). CDR3 region: CASSALDTQYF. CDR3 sequence (DNA): TGTGCCAGCAGCGCGCTAGATACGCAGTATTTT.

V and J are TRBV5-1 and TRBJ2-5; 7 bases align to TRBD1. CDR3 length: 18 amino acids. Looked up from germline, CDR1 is SGHRS and CDR2 is YFSETQ. V shed 5 bases and J 1 base; nucleotides not matched to a gene: 17. CDR3 DNA: TGCGCCAGCAGTAATATTGGATGGGGGAGACAGGGCCAAGAGACCCAGTACTTC. Protein sequence: CASSNIGWGRQGQETQYF.

In this sample, this clone turned up a few times. The chain combines TRBV14 with TRBJ1-1, with 7 bases aligning to TRBD1. The junction had 4 bases not matched to a gene; V was cut back by 6 bases and J by 0 bases. Germline CDR1 SGHDN, CDR2 FVKESK. CDR3 length: 14 amino acids. The CDR3 bases are TGTGCCAGCAGGCCGACAGGGTTGAACACTGAAGCTTTCTTT. This codes for CASRPTGLNTEAFF.

The gene calls are TRBV7-2 and TRBJ2-1, with D maybe TRBD1 (6 bases). Germline CDR1 is SGHTA and CDR2 is FQGNSA. The V and J ends lost 2 bases and 4 bases respectively, with 9 bases between them. This CDR3 is 14 amino acids long. CDR3 nucleotides: TGTGCCAGCAGCTTATTTCAGGGGTACAATGAGCAGTTCTTC. It is translated as CASSLFQGYNEQFF.

The chain carries TRBV25-1 and TRBJ2-5; D perhaps matches TRBD2 (5 bases). V was pared by 1 base and J by 1 base, with 7 bases between. Germline loops: CDR1 MGHDK, CDR2 SYGVNS. The CDR3 consists of 14 residues. In nucleotides, the CDR3 is TGTGCCAGCAGTGAATCGAGGGTCCAAGAGACCCAGTACTTC. Its translation is CASSESRVQETQYF.

The chain recombines TRBV9 with TRBJ1-5, with D unresolved. CDR3 length: 14 residues. V was shortened by 3 bases and J by 0 bases, with 7 bases between the two germline ends. The germline V gene encodes CDR1 SGDLS and CDR2 YYNGEE. This CDR3 reads CASSAGSSNQPQHF. As DNA, the CDR3 is TGTGCCAGCAGCGCAGGTAGTAGCAATCAGCCCCAGCATTTT.

The chain carries TRBV7-2 and TRBJ2-1; 7 nucleotides match TRBD2. V gave up 5 bases and J gave up 7 bases; unmatched junction bases: 14. The CDR3 contains 16 residues. CDR1 is SGHTA and CDR2 is FQGNSA in the germline V gene. The CDR3 sequence is CASSLTAGVGSNEQFF. Written as DNA, the CDR3 is TGTGCCAGCAGCCTAACTGCGGGGGTGGGTAGTAATGAGCAGTTCTTC. Using reference TRBV7-2 and TRBJ2-1 for the parts outside the CDR3, the full variable domain is GAGVSQSPSNKVTEKGKDVELRCDPISGHTALYWYRQSLGQGLEFLIYFQGNSAPDKSGLPSDRFSAERTGGSVSTLTIQRTQQEDSAVYLCASSLTAGVGSNEQFFGPGTRLTVL.

The chain employs TRBV25-1 and TRBJ1-3; D is unresolved. Germline CDR1 reads MGHDK; CDR2 reads SYGVNS. The CDR3 is 16 residues long. Trimming took 3 bases from V and 0 from J, leaving 12 bases between them. As DNA, the CDR3 is TGTGCCAGCAGTGATGAGCGAAAAAGCTCTGGAAACACCATATATTTT. Translation gives CASSDERKSSGNTIYF.

This clone was seen more than once but under ten times. The chain joins TRBV4-3 to TRBJ1-1, with D unresolved. Looked up from germline, CDR1 is LGHNA and CDR2 is YSLEER. V lost 0 bases and J 1 base, leaving 9 bases between the germline ends. The CDR3 runs 15 residues. In DNA form, the CDR3 reads TGCGCCAGCAGCCAAGAAGCGGAGGAGAACACTGAAGCTTTCTTT. Translating gives CASSQEAEENTEAFF.